This TCR beta chain was captured in a study of shared clonotypes between healthy human individuals. Measured with immunoSEQ multiplex PCR; TCRdb has only the in-frame clones, and not every one. The data contain about 2.3 million clones, over 85% of them singletons. This CDR3 has 14 amino acids. Germline assignment: CDR1 KGHSH and CDR2 LQKENI. The V gene lost 6 bases and the J gene lost 8 bases, with 17 bases spanning the gap. The TCR was taken from a man younger than 35 in good health. Some clones in this sample may be carry-over from other donors' samples. This chain connects TRBV18 to TRBJ2-1, with a weak D call TRBD2 (6 bases). The sample comprised naive CD4+ T cells from PBMCs. As to subset: CD45RA+ positively selected. The CDR3 coding sequence is TGTGCCAGCTCCCAAAACCCGGGGGTCGATGAGCAGTTCTTC. Protein product: CASSQNPGVDEQFF.